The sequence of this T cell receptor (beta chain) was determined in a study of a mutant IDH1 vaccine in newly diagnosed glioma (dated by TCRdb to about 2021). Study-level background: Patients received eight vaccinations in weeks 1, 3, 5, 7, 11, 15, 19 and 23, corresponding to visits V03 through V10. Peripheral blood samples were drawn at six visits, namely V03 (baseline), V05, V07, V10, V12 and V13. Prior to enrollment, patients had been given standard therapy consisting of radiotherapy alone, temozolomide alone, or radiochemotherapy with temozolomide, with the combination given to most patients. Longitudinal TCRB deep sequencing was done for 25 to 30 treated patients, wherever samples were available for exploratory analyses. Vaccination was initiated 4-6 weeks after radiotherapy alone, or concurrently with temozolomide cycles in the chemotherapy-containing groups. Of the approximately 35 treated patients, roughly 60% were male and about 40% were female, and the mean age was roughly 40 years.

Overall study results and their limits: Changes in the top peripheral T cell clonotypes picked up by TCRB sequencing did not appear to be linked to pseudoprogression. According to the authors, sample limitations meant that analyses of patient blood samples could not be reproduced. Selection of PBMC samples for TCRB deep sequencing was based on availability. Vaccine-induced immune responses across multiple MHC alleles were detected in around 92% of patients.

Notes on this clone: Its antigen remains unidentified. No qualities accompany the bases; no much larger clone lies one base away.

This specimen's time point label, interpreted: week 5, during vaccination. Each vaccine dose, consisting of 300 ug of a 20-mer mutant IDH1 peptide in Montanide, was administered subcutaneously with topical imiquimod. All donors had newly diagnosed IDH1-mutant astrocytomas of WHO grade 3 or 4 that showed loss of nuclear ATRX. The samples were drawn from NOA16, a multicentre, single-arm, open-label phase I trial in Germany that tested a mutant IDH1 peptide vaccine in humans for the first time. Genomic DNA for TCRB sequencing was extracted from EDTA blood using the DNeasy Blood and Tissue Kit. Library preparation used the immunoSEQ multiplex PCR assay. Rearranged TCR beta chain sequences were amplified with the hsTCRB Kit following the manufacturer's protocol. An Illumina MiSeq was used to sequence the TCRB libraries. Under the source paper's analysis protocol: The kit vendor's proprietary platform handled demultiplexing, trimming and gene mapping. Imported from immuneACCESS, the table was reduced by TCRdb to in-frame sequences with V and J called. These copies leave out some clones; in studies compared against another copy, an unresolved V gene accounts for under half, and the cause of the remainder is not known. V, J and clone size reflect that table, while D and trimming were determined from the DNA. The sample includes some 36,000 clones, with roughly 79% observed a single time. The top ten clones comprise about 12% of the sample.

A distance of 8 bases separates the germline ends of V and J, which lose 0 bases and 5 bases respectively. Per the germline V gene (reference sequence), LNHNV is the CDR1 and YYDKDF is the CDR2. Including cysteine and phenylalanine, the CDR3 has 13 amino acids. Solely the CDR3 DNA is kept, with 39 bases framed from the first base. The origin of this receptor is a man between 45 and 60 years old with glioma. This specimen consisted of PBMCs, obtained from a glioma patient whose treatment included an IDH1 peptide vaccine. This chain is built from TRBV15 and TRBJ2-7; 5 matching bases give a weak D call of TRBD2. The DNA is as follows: TGTGCCACCAGCAGAGATCGGGGTAACGAGCAGTACTTC. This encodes CATSRDRGNEQYF.